Following are 6 T cell receptor beta chains from one sample sequenced in a study of early T cells in non-severe SARS-CoV-2 infection. In TCRdb, the 5' RACE reads were re-called with MiXCR into one record per CDR3 protein. The data hold tens of thousands of distinct CDR3 sequences, with about 13% observed a single time. Here the sequenced sample was whole blood, taken at baseline. These receptors originate from an adult who was a healthcare worker with PCR-confirmed SARS-CoV-2 infection or an uninfected control (not recorded which).

The genes are TRBV25-1 and TRBJ1-1; D might be TRBD1 (6 bases). The germline V and J ends were trimmed by 2 bases and 1 base, with 11 bases remaining between them. This CDR3 has 15 residues. The germline gives CDR1 MGHDK, CDR2 SYGVNS. CDR3: CASSERGLRNTEAFF. Here the CDR3 DNA reads TGTGCCAGCAGTGAACGGGGGCTGAGGAACACTGAAGCTTTCTTT. Combining the CDR3 with reference TRBV25-1 and TRBJ1-1 gives the whole variable domain EADIYQTPRYLVIGTGKKITLECSQTMGHDKMYWYQQDPGMELHLIHYSYGVNSTEKGDLSSESTVSRIRTEHFPLTLESARPSHTSQYLCASSERGLRNTEAFFGQGTRLTVV.

This chain uses TRBV10-3 with TRBJ2-6; 8 nucleotides line up with TRBD1. Losses at the gene ends were 8 bases for V and 0 bases for J; bases not matched to a gene: 3. The CDR3 is 15 amino acids. Germline V lookup: CDR1 ENHRY, CDR2 SYGVKD. In DNA form, the CDR3 reads TGTGCCATCGGGACAGGTCCCTCTGGGGCCAACGTCCTGACTTTC. Protein sequence: CAIGTGPSGANVLTF.

This clonotype occurred a few times. The chain links TRBV7-8 to TRBJ1-4, with 7 bases matching TRBD1. The CDR3 consists of 15 residues. V lost 4 bases, J lost 6 bases, and 8 bases stayed unmatched. CDR1 and CDR2 (germline): SGHVS, FQNEAQ. CDR3 nucleotides: TGTGCCAGCAGCTCCTACAGGGGAGAGTATGAAAAACTGTTTTTT. It codes for CASSSYRGEYEKLFF.

This clonotype was detected a few times. This chain joins TRBV6-2 or TRBV6-3 and TRBJ2-3; perhaps TRBD2 as D (5 bases). V gave up 0 bases and J gave up 7 bases, with 11 bases separating them. The CDR3 totals 14 residues. CDR1 is MNHEY and CDR2 is SVGEGT in the germline V gene. CDR3 sequence reads: CASSYSQRGNTQYF. The CDR3 coding sequence is TGTGCCAGCAGTTACTCCCAGCGAGGGAATACGCAGTATTTT.

The chain combines TRBV6-6 with TRBJ2-7; D perhaps matches TRBD2 (6 bases). Trimming pared 4 bases from V and 7 bases from J, leaving 11 bases between. CDR3 length: 12 residues. Germline loops: CDR1 MNHNY, CDR2 SVGAGI (reference sequence). The CDR3, as DNA: TGTGCCAGCAGTTTCGACCGGGGGGAGCAGTACTTC. Translating gives CASSFDRGEQYF.

This clonotype was seen repeatedly, ten times or more. J is TRBJ1-5 and V is TRBV19; D gene unclear. Trimming took off 4 bases at V and 4 bases at J, with 8 bases between the two ends. CDR3 length equals 13 residues. CDR1 LNHDA and CDR2 SQIVND come from the germline V gene (reference sequence). CDR3 bases: TGTGCCAGTAGTAGAGGCAAAAATCAGCCCCAGCATTTT. It specifies CASSRGKNQPQHF.